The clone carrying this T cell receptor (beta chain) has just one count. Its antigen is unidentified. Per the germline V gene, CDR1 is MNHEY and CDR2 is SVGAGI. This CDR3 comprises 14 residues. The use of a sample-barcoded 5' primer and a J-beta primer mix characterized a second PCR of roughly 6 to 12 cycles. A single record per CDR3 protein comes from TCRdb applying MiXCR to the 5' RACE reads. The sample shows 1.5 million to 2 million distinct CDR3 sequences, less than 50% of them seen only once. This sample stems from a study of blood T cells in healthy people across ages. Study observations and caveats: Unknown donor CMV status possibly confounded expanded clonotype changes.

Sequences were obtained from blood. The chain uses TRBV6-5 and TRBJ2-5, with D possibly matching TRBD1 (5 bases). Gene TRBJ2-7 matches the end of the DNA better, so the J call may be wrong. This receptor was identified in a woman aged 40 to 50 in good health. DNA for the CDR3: TGTGCCAGCAGGTTCCCAGGGAAACTTTACGAGCAGTACTTC. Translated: CASRFPGKLYEQYF.